This TCR beta chain was retrieved from a study of post-analysis software for immune sequencing data. Study-level background: As for disease course, relapsing-remitting, secondary progressive and progressive-relapsing multiple sclerosis were all included.

Study results and limitations: Significantly decreased normalized Chao1 diversity was recorded for multiple sclerosis patients relative to controls. Five or six TRBV segments were significantly more frequent in patients than in controls. TRBV5-6, TRBV5-1 and TRBV20-1 were among these segments.

This clonotype was observed once. Antigen specificity is unknown. J gave up 11 bases and V 7 bases, and 4 bases lay outside the gene matches. Germline V lookup: CDR1 LGHDT, CDR2 YNNKEL (reference sequence). The CDR3 sequence is 12 residues long. TCR beta libraries were prepared from cDNA with unique molecular identifiers. Each sample of roughly 0.95 to 10 million input T cells yielded roughly 500,000 cDNA molecules, so each molecule approximated one T cell. A single record per CDR3 protein comes from TCRdb applying MiXCR to the PCR reads. The sample has 650,000 to 850,000 distinct CDR3 sequences; roughly half are singletons.

Input material: blood. This sequence originates from a girl aged 10-17 years with multiple sclerosis. V is TRBV3-1 and J is TRBJ2-6, with TRBD1 identical over 8 bases. This CDR3 is CASTSGGDVLTF. CDR3 bases: TGTGCCAGCACTTCAGGGGGCGACGTCCTGACTTTC.